This TCR beta chain was recovered during a study of beta chain features in type 1 diabetes. General study findings and limits: Patients with type 1 diabetes showed fewer VDJ junction insertions and more deletions. The study notes PCR might favor shorter templates equally in patients and controls.

The investigators reverse transcribed all of the isolated RNA, so they sequenced expressed TCRB transcripts. Naive, central memory and regulatory T cell samples produced a mean of about 3.4 million reads. The method was immunoSEQ multiplex PCR; TCRdb's version includes in-frame clones alone and lacks a portion of them. This table holds about 340,000 clones, roughly 8% found once. In its sample, this clone was seen a few times. The antigen is undetermined. The authors obtained over 98% purity in all sorted populations. The CDR3 sequence is 16 residues long. Germline CDR1 and CDR2: LGHNA and YNFKEQ. V lost 1 base and J 2 bases, leaving 12 bases between the germline ends.

Sequences were obtained from central memory CD4+ T cells from blood. The TCR was taken from a woman under 30 in good health. The V call is TRBV4-2, the J call TRBJ2-1; D call uncertain. CDR3 sequence (DNA): TGTGCCAGCAGCCAAGTGCTGAGAACCACCTACAATGAGCAGTTCTTC. This sequence encodes CASSQVLRTTYNEQFF.